This T cell receptor beta chain was profiled in a study of blood T cells in healthy people across ages. A second PCR of about 6 to 12 cycles used a sample-barcoded 5' primer and a J-beta primer mix. TCRdb analysed the 5' RACE reads with MiXCR anew, one entry per CDR3 protein. Among over a million distinct CDR3 sequences listed, 42% were seen once. Germline V gives CDR1 SGHAT, CDR2 FQNNGV. Trimming removed 5 bases from V and 3 bases from J, with 10 bases in between. CDR3 length: 13 amino acids. The rearrangement links TRBV11-2 to TRBJ2-5, with a weak D call TRBD1 (5 bases). The clonotype comes from a woman in her late teens or twenties in good health. The sequencing sample was made of blood. The CDR3 loop reads CASSPPREETQYF. CDR3 coding DNA: TGTGCCAGCAGCCCTCCCAGGGAAGAGACCCAGTACTTC.